This is a list of T cell receptor beta chains from one sample in a study of blood T cell repertoires in COVID-19. The table came from immunoSEQ multiplex PCR; TCRdb's copy has only in-frame clones and leaves some out. Altogether some 72,000 clones are present, roughly 90% being singletons, with the ten largest covering approximately 4.4%. Source material: peripheral blood. These receptors were taken from a man aged 50-59 years with active COVID-19. The CDR3 runs from the conserved cysteine through the conserved F or W. The D gene is left open where the match is weak. Size is omitted from some rows. Given values are once, few, many or a class for expanded clones.

D gene	clone size	V gene	J gene	CDR3 length	CDR3 DNA	CDR3 protein
TRBD1	-	TRBV3-1/TRBV3-2	TRBJ2-1	15	TGTGCCAGCAGCCCAACAGGGGGAGCGTACAATGAGCAGTTCTTC	CASSPTGGAYNEQFF
-	once	TRBV7-9	TRBJ2-7	14	TGTGCCAGCAGCTTAATGCCAGGGGACTACGAGCAGTACTTC	CASSLMPGDYEQYF
-	-	TRBV7-9	TRBJ2-5	14	TGTGCCAGCAGCTTAGAAGCAGGGTCAGAGACCCAGTACTTC	CASSLEAGSETQYF
TRBD2	-	TRBV2	TRBJ2-5	15	TGTGCCAGCAGTCTAGCGGGAGGGTATTCAGAGACCCAGTACTTC	CASSLAGGYSETQYF
-	-	TRBV6-2/TRBV6-3	TRBJ1-2	16	TGTGCCAGCAGTTACTCCCGGGGGGCTCTCCTCCATGGCTACACCTTC	CASSYSRGALLHGYTF
TRBD1	-	TRBV6-1	TRBJ1-6	17	TGTGCCAGCAGTGAACAACCTCCGGACAGGGTTCATTCACCCCTCCACTTT	CASSEQPPDRVHSPLHF
-	-	TRBV11-2	TRBJ2-7	14	TGTGCCAGCAGCCTTGGGGCATTCACCTACGAGCAGTACTTC	CASSLGAFTYEQYF
-	-	TRBV28	TRBJ2-5	10	TGTGCCAGCAAGGGGGAGACCCAGTACTTC	CASKGETQYF
-	-	TRBV5-5	TRBJ2-3	15	TGTGCCAGCAGCTCGCCCTCGAGAAGCACAGATACGCAGTATTTT	CASSSPSRSTDTQYF
-	-	TRBV5-1	TRBJ2-1	11	TGCGCCAGCAGCTTGACTAGTTTGTTGTTCTTC	CASSLTSLLFF
-	-	TRBV5-6	TRBJ2-2	18	TGTGCCAGCAGCCCTGCACTGGGCAGGGGAGCGAACACCGGGGAGCTGTTTTTT	CASSPALGRGANTGELFF
TRBD1	-	TRBV5-4	TRBJ1-2	15	TGTGCCAGCAGCTCGGGACAGGGAACTTACTATGGCTACACCTTC	CASSSGQGTYYGYTF
-	-	TRBV10-3	TRBJ1-2	16	TGTGCCATCAGTGAGTCCGTTCTCCGTGACAACAATGGCTACACCTTC	CAISESVLRDNNGYTF
-	-	TRBV19	TRBJ2-4	15	TGTGCCAGTAGTAATTTCGACTTAGCCAAAAACATTCAGTACTTC	CASSNFDLAKNIQYF
TRBD1	-	TRBV27	TRBJ2-7	14	TGTGCCAGCAGGTTACGACAGGGCTCCTACGAGCAGTACTTC	CASRLRQGSYEQYF
TRBD1	-	TRBV5-6	TRBJ1-2	15	TGTGCCAGCAGCTTTGAGGGGGCTGGTTTGTATGGCTACACCTTC	CASSFEGAGLYGYTF
TRBD1	-	TRBV27	TRBJ2-7	13	TGTGCCAGCAGTTTAGACAGGGACGGTTGGCAGTACTTC	CASSLDRDGWQYF
TRBD2	-	TRBV3-1/TRBV3-2	TRBJ2-3	16	TGTGCCAGCAGCCACTCGGGCGGGGGGGCTAGGGATACGCAGTATTTT	CASSHSGGGARDTQYF
TRBD2	-	TRBV20-1	TRBJ2-1	14	TGCAGTGCTAGTTATGGGCTAGCGGGAGGCGAGCAGTTCTTC	CSASYGLAGGEQFF
-	-	TRBV28	TRBJ1-4	16	TGTGCCAGCAGTTTTCCCCGAGGGTGGTTCAATGAAAAACTGTTTTTT	CASSFPRGWFNEKLFF
-	-	TRBV6-6	TRBJ2-1	14	TGTGCCACCCGAGGAGGGGGCGAGGGGGATGAGCAGTTCTTC	CATRGGGEGDEQFF
-	-	TRBV12-5	TRBJ2-5	11	TGTGCTAGTGGTCCCGAAGAGACCCAGTACTTC	CASGPEETQYF
-	-	TRBV5-4	TRBJ1-3	14	TGTGCCAGCAGCGAAGACAGGAATGGAAACACCATATATTTT	CASSEDRNGNTIYF
-	-	TRBV19	TRBJ1-3	15	TGTGCCAGTAGTATCCAGGCCTACTCTGGAAACACCATATATTTT	CASSIQAYSGNTIYF
-	-	TRBV2	TRBJ1-4	14	TGTGCCAGCAGTGAAGAGAATTCGGGGGAAAAACTGTTTTTT	CASSEENSGEKLFF
TRBD2	-	TRBV10-3	TRBJ2-5	19	TGTGCCATCAGTGATAATAGGCTAGCGGGAGCGCTTCCCCAAGAGACCCAGTACTTC	CAISDNRLAGALPQETQYF
TRBD2	-	TRBV28	TRBJ2-2	18	TGTGCCAGCAGTTTAAGGCTAGCGGGAGCACGGTCTACAGGGGAGCTGTTTTTT	CASSLRLAGARSTGELFF
TRBD1	-	TRBV5-8	TRBJ1-3	14	TGTGCCAGCAGCCGGGACAGGGTTGGAAACACCATATATTTT	CASSRDRVGNTIYF
TRBD1	-	TRBV11-3	TRBJ2-1	15	TGTGCCAGCAGACCCCGGACAGGCGCCTCCAATGAGCAGTTCTTC	CASRPRTGASNEQFF
TRBD1	-	TRBV5-5	TRBJ1-6	18	TGTGCCAGCAGCCCAGGACACAGGGGCGGCGGACCTAACTCACCCCTCCACTTT	CASSPGHRGGGPNSPLHF
-	-	TRBV9	TRBJ1-2	13	TGTGCCAGCAGCGTAGACTCTAACTATGGCTACACCTTC	CASSVDSNYGYTF
TRBD1	-	TRBV7-9	TRBJ1-2	12	TGTGCCAGCAGCGAGCAGGGGGATGGCTACACCTTC	CASSEQGDGYTF
-	-	TRBV7-9	TRBJ2-7	13	TGTGCCAGCAGCCCCGTGAATCCGGACGAGCAGTACTTC	CASSPVNPDEQYF
TRBD2	-	TRBV2	TRBJ2-5	14	TGTGCCAGCAGTGAGGCGGGAGAACAAGAGACCCAGTACTTC	CASSEAGEQETQYF
-	-	TRBV4-2	TRBJ2-7	15	TGTGCCAGCAGCCAAGATCGGGGTTCCTCGTACGAGCAGTACTTC	CASSQDRGSSYEQYF
TRBD1	-	TRBV18	TRBJ1-2	16	TGTGCCAGCTTACCGGGACAGAGGAGTGTCAGCTATGGCTACACCTTC	CASLPGQRSVSYGYTF
TRBD1	-	TRBV7-9	TRBJ1-3	15	TGTGCCAGCAGCCCCAGGGGGTTCTCTGGAAACACCATATATTTT	CASSPRGFSGNTIYF
-	-	TRBV28	TRBJ1-1	13	TGTGCCAGCAGTTTCGACAGGTGGACTGAAGCTTTCTTT	CASSFDRWTEAFF
-	-	TRBV4-1	TRBJ2-3	17	TGCGCCAGCAGCCAAGTGGGGCGGAGTAGGGGCACAGATACGCAGTATTTT	CASSQVGRSRGTDTQYF
TRBD1	-	TRBV7-9	TRBJ1-2	14	TGTGCCAGCGAATCGGACAGGGGGAACTATGGCTACACCTTC	CASESDRGNYGYTF
-	-	TRBV19	TRBJ1-5	18	TGTGCCAGTAGTATGGGGTACCAAACGGTACGAGCGGATCCCCCCCAGCATTTT	CASSMGYQTVRADPPQHF
TRBD1	-	TRBV4-1	TRBJ2-5	15	TGCGCCAGCAGCCAACCGGACAGGGACCAAGAGACCCAGTACTTC	CASSQPDRDQETQYF
-	once	TRBV19	TRBJ2-2	16	TGTGCCAGTAGTAATAAGCGGTTGACGAACACCGGGGAGCTGTTTTTT	CASSNKRLTNTGELFF
-	-	TRBV5-4	TRBJ2-5	16	TGTGCCAGCAGCTTGGTTCTAGCCCAAGACGGAGAGACCCAGTACTTC	CASSLVLAQDGETQYF
TRBD1	-	TRBV13	TRBJ2-7	15	TGTGCCAGCAGCACCCGGGACAGAATCATCTACGAGCAGTACTTC	CASSTRDRIIYEQYF
TRBD1	-	TRBV7-9	TRBJ2-2	16	TGTGCCAGCAGCCCCCTTGGGACAGGGCACACCGGGGAGCTGTTTTTT	CASSPLGTGHTGELFF
TRBD2	-	TRBV5-1	TRBJ2-1	13	TGCGCCAGCAGCTATGGACTAGCTAATGAGCAGTTCTTC	CASSYGLANEQFF
-	-	TRBV5-4	TRBJ2-7	13	TGTGCCAGCAGCGCGACTAGTTCCTACGAGCAGTACTTC	CASSATSSYEQYF
-	-	TRBV9	TRBJ1-3	14	TGTGCCAGCAGCGTAGGCTCGACAGGAAACACCATATATTTT	CASSVGSTGNTIYF
TRBD1	-	TRBV3-1/TRBV3-2	TRBJ2-7	14	TGTGCCAGCAGCCAAGCAGGGGGCCGGAGCGAGCAGTACTTC	CASSQAGGRSEQYF
TRBD2	-	TRBV2	TRBJ2-7	14	TGTGCCAGCCTGGGGGGGGGAAAAACCTACGAGCAGTACTTC	CASLGGGKTYEQYF
TRBD1	-	TRBV28	TRBJ1-2	12	TGTGCCAGCAGCGGACAGGGCAACGGCTACACCTTC	CASSGQGNGYTF
-	-	TRBV6-5	TRBJ1-6	13	TGTGCCAGCCGATGGACAGATAATTCACCCCTCCACTTT	CASRWTDNSPLHF
-	-	TRBV5-1	TRBJ2-7	11	TGCGCCAGCAGCTTGGGGCACGAGCAGTACTTC	CASSLGHEQYF
-	-	TRBV7-2	TRBJ1-5	16	TGTGCCAGCAGCGATTCGAGGGGGGGCTTAGGGCAGCCCCAGCATTTT	CASSDSRGGLGQPQHF